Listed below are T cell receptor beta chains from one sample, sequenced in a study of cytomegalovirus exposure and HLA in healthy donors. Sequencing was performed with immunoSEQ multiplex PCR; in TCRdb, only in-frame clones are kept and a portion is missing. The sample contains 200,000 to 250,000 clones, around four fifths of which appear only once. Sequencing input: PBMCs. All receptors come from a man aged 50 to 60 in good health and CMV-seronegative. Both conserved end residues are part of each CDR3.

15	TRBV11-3	CASSPGGEGSYEQYF
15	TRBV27	CASRWDRVDNSPLHF
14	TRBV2	CASGETGTTYEQYF
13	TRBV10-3	CAISASPGYEQYF
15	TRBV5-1	CASSLVAGGSYEQYF
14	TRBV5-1	CASSVDRGYAEAFF
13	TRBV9	CASNHGGSDTQYF
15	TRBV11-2	CASSSWTGMSYEQYF
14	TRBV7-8	CASSSSMGQDEQYF
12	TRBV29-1	CSVVGRDNEQFF
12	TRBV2	CASRQGAGEAFF
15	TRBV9	CASNSGTANTGELFF
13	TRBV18	CASSPTGGPEAFF
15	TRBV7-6	CASSFTEGANHEQYF
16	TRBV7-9	CASSLVSTSSTDTQYF
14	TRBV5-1	CASSSGQGLYGYTF
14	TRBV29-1	CSVTTGAGNQPQHF
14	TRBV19	CASSQGAARETQYF
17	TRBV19	CASSTLLAGTSTDTQYF
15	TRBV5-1	CASSLVGGDVTEAFF
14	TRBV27	CAAAGGNSVDTQYF
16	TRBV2	CASSEGSSGLTDTQYF
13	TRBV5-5	CASSDYRVSEQFF
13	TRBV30	CAWRDSAGQPQHF
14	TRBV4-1	CASSQNSMNTEAFF
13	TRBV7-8	CACGRDRSHEQYF
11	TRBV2	CASPGRGEQYF
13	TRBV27	CASSYSRVYEQYF
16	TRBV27	CASRIGQGLDNTEAFF
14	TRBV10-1	CASSAPGQVETQYF
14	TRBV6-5	CASSFQNSGNTIYF
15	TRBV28	CASSSSGTQNTEAFF
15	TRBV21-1	CASSKVGRVVTEAFF
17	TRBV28	CASSLLPRSSGRKTQYF
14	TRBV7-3	CASSPLLGHTEAFF
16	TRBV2	CASSEFPTDMNTEAFF
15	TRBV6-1	CASLGPSGNTGELFF
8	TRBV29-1	CSVPPLYF
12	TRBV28	CASSLVADTQYF
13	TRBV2	CASSSTSTDTQYF
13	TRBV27	CASRSTGSYEQYF
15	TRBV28	CASSLRQGARYEQYF
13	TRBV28	CANSGGPYNEQFF
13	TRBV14	CASSRLGGETQYF
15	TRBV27	CASSSILESYNEQFF
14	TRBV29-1	CSVPAGTSTDTQYF
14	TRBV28	CASSGVVGGNEQYF
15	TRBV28	CASSLTGGGNTEAFF
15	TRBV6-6	CASSRLAGDVYTQYF
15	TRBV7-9	CASSLGDRRYYGYTF